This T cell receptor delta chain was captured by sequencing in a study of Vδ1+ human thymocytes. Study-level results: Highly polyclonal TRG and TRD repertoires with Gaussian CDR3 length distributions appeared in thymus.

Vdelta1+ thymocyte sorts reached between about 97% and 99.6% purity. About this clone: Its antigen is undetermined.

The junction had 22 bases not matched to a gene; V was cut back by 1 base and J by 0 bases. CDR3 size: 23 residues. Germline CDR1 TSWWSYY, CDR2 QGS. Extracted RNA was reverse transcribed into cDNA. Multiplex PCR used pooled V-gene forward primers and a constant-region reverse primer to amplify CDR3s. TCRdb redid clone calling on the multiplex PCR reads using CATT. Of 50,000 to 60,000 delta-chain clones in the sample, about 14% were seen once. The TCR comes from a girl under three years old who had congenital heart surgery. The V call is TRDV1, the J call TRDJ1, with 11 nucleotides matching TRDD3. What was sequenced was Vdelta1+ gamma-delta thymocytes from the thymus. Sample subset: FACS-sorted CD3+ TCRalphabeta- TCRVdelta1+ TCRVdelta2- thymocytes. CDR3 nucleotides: TGTGCTCTTGGGGAACATTCCTACGTGGGTGTCTGGGGGATACTTGACTACACCGATAAACTCATCTTT. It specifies CALGEHSYVGVWGILDYTDKLIF.